The rows below give T cell receptor beta chains drawn from one sample of a study of T cell repertoires in aging, cancer and after chemotherapy. MiXCR, applied by TCRdb to the multiplex PCR reads, yields one record per CDR3 protein. Here the sample spans roughly 8,300 distinct CDR3 sequences, 30% to 40% being singletons. Material: blood. The receptors derive from a human donor in good health. The CDR3 runs from the conserved cysteine through the conserved F or W. D genes are given only for firm matches. Expanded clones get a size class; other rows say once, few or many, or leave the size out.

clone size	D gene	V gene	J gene	CDR3 protein	CDR3 DNA
.	TRBD2	TRBV18	TRBJ2-1	CASSPPRGGLSNEQFF	TGTGCCAGCTCACCACCACGGGGGGGTTTAAGCAATGAGCAGTTCTTC
medium-sized	TRBD1	TRBV6-6	TRBJ2-7	CASSWTGGREQYF	TGTGCCAGCAGTTGGACAGGGGGGAGGGAGCAGTACTTC
few	.	TRBV6-2/TRBV6-3	TRBJ2-3	CASSSLGLYQYF	TGTGCCAGCAGTTCATTAGGTCTCTATCAGTATTTT
few	.	TRBV4-2	TRBJ1-3	CASSLSVSSGNTIYF	TGTGCCAGCAGCCTGTCCGTGAGCTCTGGAAACACCATATATTTT
.	.	TRBV19	TRBJ1-1	CASSIDLWAEAFF	TGTGCCAGTAGTATAGATCTTTGGGCTGAAGCTTTCTTT
once	TRBD2	TRBV4-1	TRBJ2-1	CASSQDLAVYNEQFF	TGCGCCAGCAGCCAAGATCTAGCGGTCTACAATGAGCAGTTCTTC
.	.	TRBV6-2/TRBV6-3	TRBJ1-2	CASSRDTNYGYTF	TGTGCCAGCAGCCGGGACACTAACTATGGCTACACCTTC
once	.	TRBV14	TRBJ1-1	CASSQDLPGEGLDEAFF	TGTGCCAGCAGCCAAGATCTGCCAGGGGAGGGCCTAGATGAAGCTTTCTTT
few	.	TRBV5-6	TRBJ1-1	CASSLVPETEAFF	TGTGCCAGCAGCTTGGTCCCAGAAACTGAAGCTTTCTTT
.	.	TRBV4-3	TRBJ2-1	CATSGTLDNEQFF	TGCGCCACGTCCGGGACCCTTGACAATGAGCAGTTCTTC
.	TRBD1	TRBV6-2/TRBV6-3	TRBJ1-2	CASSYSGQGYGYTF	TGTGCCAGCAGTTACTCGGGACAGGGCTATGGCTACACCTTC
.	TRBD2	TRBV27	TRBJ2-5	CASSLAGGTGETQYF	TGTGCCAGCAGTCTAGCGGGGGGGACTGGAGAGACCCAGTACTTC
medium-sized	.	TRBV6-5	TRBJ2-3	CASSQGLRGTDTQYF	TGTGCCAGCAGCCAGGGACTGCGAGGCACAGATACGCAGTATTTT
few	.	TRBV6-4	TRBJ1-6	CASSETGTSPLHF	TGTGCCAGCAGTGAAACCGGGACATCACCCCTCCACTTT
few	.	TRBV7-2	TRBJ2-3	CASSPSGDTQYF	TGTGCCAGCAGCCCCAGTGGAGATACGCAGTATTTT
medium-sized	.	TRBV12-3/TRBV12-4	TRBJ1-2	CASSLGGAGYTF	TGTGCCAGCAGTTTGGGGGGAGCTGGCTACACCTTC
few	.	TRBV5-6	TRBJ1-3	CASSLEGGDTIYF	TGTGCCAGCAGCTTGGAAGGCGGAGACACCATATATTTT
.	TRBD2	TRBV6-4	TRBJ2-3	CASSDSAGETDTQYF	TGTGCCAGCAGTGATTCAGCGGGGGAGACAGATACGCAGTATTTT
.	TRBD1	TRBV6-1	TRBJ1-5	CASSDRDSQQPQHF	TGTGCCAGCAGTGACCGGGACAGTCAACAGCCCCAGCATTTT
.	.	TRBV7-2	TRBJ1-2	CASSLERQNLYGYTF	TGTGCCAGCAGCTTAGAAAGGCAGAACCTCTATGGCTACACCTTC
.	.	TRBV7-6	TRBJ2-5	CASSFYREETQYF	TGTGCCAGCAGCTTCTACAGGGAAGAGACCCAGTACTTC
.	.	TRBV7-9	TRBJ1-1	CASSPAGWTEAFF	TGTGCCAGCAGCCCGGCAGGGTGGACTGAAGCTTTCTTT
.	TRBD1	TRBV6-5	TRBJ2-4	CASSPGQGIAKNIQYF	TGTGCCAGCAGTCCGGGACAGGGGATAGCCAAAAACATTCAGTACTTC
few	TRBD1	TRBV5-4	TRBJ1-2	CASRVDRDYGYTF	TGTGCCAGCAGAGTCGACAGGGACTATGGCTACACCTTC
few	.	TRBV4-3	TRBJ1-6	CASSQDPYGSDSPLHF	TGCGCCAGCAGCCAAGATCCTTACGGGTCTGATTCACCCCTCCACTTT
.	.	TRBV7-6	TRBJ1-3	CASSLDVMGGNTIYF	TGTGCCAGCAGCTTAGACGTTATGGGCGGAAACACCATATATTTT
.	.	TRBV12-3/TRBV12-4	TRBJ2-7	CASSPSWRPYEQYF	TGTGCCAGCAGTCCCTCGTGGAGACCCTACGAGCAGTACTTC
medium-sized	.	TRBV30	TRBJ1-2	CAQGSEVF	TGTGCCCAAGGATCCGAAGTCTTC
.	.	TRBV4-3	TRBJ1-6	CASSRTTQRDGYSPLHF	TGCGCCAGCAGCCGCACGACTCAGAGAGACGGATATTCACCCCTCCACTTT
.	.	TRBV5-6	TRBJ1-4	CASMRTAGEKLFF	TGTGCCAGCATGCGGACCGCGGGGGAAAAACTGTTTTTT
.	.	TRBV11-3	TRBJ2-5	CASSPRQRETQYF	TGTGCCAGCAGCCCTAGACAGCGAGAGACCCAGTACTTC
.	TRBD1	TRBV12-3/TRBV12-4	TRBJ1-5	CASSRTGGINNQPQHF	TGTGCCAGCAGTCGAACAGGGGGCATTAACAATCAGCCCCAGCATTTT
.	TRBD2	TRBV20-1	TRBJ2-5	CSAPGGLAGQETQYF	TGCAGTGCCCCGGGGGGACTAGCGGGGCAAGAGACCCAGTACTTC
.	.	TRBV20-1	TRBJ2-5	CSARGGRNQETQYF	TGCAGTGCTAGAGGGGGGCGAAACCAAGAGACCCAGTACTTC
.	TRBD1	TRBV28	TRBJ1-2	CASSLGQGYGYTF	TGTGCCAGCAGTTTAGGACAGGGCTATGGCTACACCTTC
few	TRBD1	TRBV20-1	TRBJ1-5	CSAPTGRSGQPQHF	TGCAGTGCCCCGACAGGGAGGTCAGGTCAGCCCCAGCATTTT
.	TRBD2	TRBV6-5	TRBJ2-1	CASGDGGGGNEQFF	TGTGCCAGCGGGGACGGCGGGGGGGGGAATGAGCAGTTCTTC
.	.	TRBV5-6	TRBJ2-2	CASSLVTRFGELFF	TGTGCCAGCAGCTTGGTGACCAGGTTCGGGGAGCTGTTTTTT
.	.	TRBV18	TRBJ1-6	CASSPEAYNSPLHF	TGTGCCAGCTCACCAGAAGCCTATAATTCACCCCTCCACTTT
medium-sized	TRBD2	TRBV20-1	TRBJ2-7	CSARLAGGRYEQYF	TGCAGTGCCAGACTAGCGGGGGGACGCTACGAGCAGTACTTC
.	.	TRBV20-1	TRBJ1-5	CSAGRGYNQHQHF	TGCAGTGCAGGCAGGGGATACAATCAGCACCAGCATTTT
.	.	TRBV5-4	TRBJ1-2	CASSSGVYGYTF	TGTGCCAGCAGTTCAGGGGTCTATGGCTACACCTTC
.	TRBD1	TRBV18	TRBJ1-5	CASSPGTGGGQPQHF	TGTGCCAGCTCACCAGGGACAGGAGGGGGTCAGCCCCAGCATTTT
few	TRBD2	TRBV10-3	TRBJ2-1	CAISEVERGNNEQFF	TGTGCCATCAGTGAGGTGGAGCGGGGGAACAATGAGCAGTTCTTC
.	.	TRBV28	TRBJ1-5	CASSFGFGGSNQPQHF	TGTGCCAGCAGTTTCGGTTTTGGGGGTAGCAATCAGCCCCAGCATTTT
.	.	TRBV11-2	TRBJ1-3	CASSLSTGLGGNTIYF	TGTGCCAGCAGCCTCTCTACAGGGTTGGGGGGAAACACCATATATTTT
.	.	TRBV7-2	TRBJ2-3	CASSLDGDTQYF	TGTGCCAGCAGCTTAGACGGAGATACGCAGTATTTT
.	.	TRBV5-6	TRBJ2-7	CASSTDRSYEQYF	TGTGCCAGCAGCACTGACAGATCCTACGAGCAGTACTTC
few	.	TRBV18	TRBJ2-3	CASSPGPETQYF	TGTGCCAGCTCACCAGGCCCAGAGACGCAGTATTTT